One sample yielded the 3 T cell receptor beta chains listed below, sequenced in a study of T cell responses to AZD1222 COVID-19 vaccine. Data came from immunoSEQ multiplex PCR; TCRdb stores just in-frame clones and leaves some out. Among about 140,000 clones listed, about 90% were seen once. The material was peripheral blood, obtained 28 days after the second dose of the MenACWY control vaccine. All receptors come from an adult who received the MenACWY meningococcal vaccine as a control.

The V gene is TRBV28, the J gene TRBJ2-7, with a tentative D call TRBD2 (6 bases). CDR1 and CDR2 from the germline V gene are MDHEN and SYDVKM. Trimming took 3 bases from V and 2 from J, leaving 14 bases between them. This CDR3 spans 15 amino acids. The CDR3: CASSFLDGRAYEQYF. The CDR3 DNA reads TGTGCCAGCAGTTTCCTCGACGGGAGAGCCTACGAGCAGTACTTC.

This clone was seen a single time. The rearrangement joins TRBV28 to TRBJ2-5; 11 bases align to TRBD1. CDR3 size: 18 residues. After removal of 5 bases from V and 4 bases from J, the junction contained 15 bases not matched to a gene. Germline CDR1 MDHEN, CDR2 SYDVKM. In DNA form, the CDR3 reads TGTGCCAGCAGTCTCCCGGCGGGCGGACAGGGGGCAAGAGAGACCCAGTACTTC. Protein product: CASSLPAGGQGARETQYF.

This clone appeared once. The chain combines TRBV6-2 or TRBV6-3 with TRBJ2-7; tentatively, D is TRBD1 or TRBD2 (5 bases each). Trimming stripped 0 bases from V and 5 bases from J, with 17 bases between. CDR3 length: 16 residues. Germline V CDR1 and CDR2: MNHEY, SVGEGT. DNA for the CDR3: TGTGCCAGCAGTTACTCACCGGATGGGACGCAAGACGAGCAGTACTTC. Amino acid sequence: CASSYSPDGTQDEQYF.